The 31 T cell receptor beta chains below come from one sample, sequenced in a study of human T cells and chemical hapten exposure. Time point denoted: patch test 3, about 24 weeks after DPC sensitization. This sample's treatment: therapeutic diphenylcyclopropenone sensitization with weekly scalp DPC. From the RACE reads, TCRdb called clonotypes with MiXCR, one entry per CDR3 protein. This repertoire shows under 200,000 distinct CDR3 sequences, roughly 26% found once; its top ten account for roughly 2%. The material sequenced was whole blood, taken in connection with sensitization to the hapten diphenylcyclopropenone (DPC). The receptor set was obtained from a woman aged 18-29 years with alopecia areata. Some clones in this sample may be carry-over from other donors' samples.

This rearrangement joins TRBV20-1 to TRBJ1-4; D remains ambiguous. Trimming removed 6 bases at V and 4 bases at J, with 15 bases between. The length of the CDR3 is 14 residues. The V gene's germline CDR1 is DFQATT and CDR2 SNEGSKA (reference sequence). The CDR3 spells CSATLAAYNEKLFF. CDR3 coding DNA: TGCAGTGCCACCTTGGCAGCCTATAATGAAAAACTGTTTTTT.

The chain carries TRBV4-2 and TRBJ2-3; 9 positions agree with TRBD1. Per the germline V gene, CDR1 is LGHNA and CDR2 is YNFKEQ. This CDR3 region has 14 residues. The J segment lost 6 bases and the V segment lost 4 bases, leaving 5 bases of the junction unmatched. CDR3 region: CASSRTGVEDTQYF. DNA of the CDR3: TGTGCCAGCAGCCGGACAGGGGTGGAGGATACGCAGTATTTT.

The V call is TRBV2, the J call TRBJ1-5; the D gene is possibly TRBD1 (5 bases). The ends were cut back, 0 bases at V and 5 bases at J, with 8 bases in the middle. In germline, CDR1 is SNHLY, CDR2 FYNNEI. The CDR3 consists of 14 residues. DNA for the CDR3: TGTGCCAGCAGTGAAGCCAGGGTTGATCAGCCCCAGCATTTT. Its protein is CASSEARVDQPQHF.

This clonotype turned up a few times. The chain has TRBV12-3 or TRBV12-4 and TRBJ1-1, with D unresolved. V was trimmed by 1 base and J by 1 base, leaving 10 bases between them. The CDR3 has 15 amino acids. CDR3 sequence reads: CASSLVGIGNTEAFF. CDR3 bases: TGTGCCAGCAGTTTAGTCGGCATCGGGAACACTGAAGCTTTCTTT.

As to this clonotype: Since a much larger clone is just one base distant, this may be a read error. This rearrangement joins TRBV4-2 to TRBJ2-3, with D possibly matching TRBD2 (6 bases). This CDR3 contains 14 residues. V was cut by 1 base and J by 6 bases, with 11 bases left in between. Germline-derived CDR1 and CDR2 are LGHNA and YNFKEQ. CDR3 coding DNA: TGTGCCAGCAGCCAAGGGACTATGGGGGATACGCAGTATTTT. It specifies CASSQGTMGDTQYF.

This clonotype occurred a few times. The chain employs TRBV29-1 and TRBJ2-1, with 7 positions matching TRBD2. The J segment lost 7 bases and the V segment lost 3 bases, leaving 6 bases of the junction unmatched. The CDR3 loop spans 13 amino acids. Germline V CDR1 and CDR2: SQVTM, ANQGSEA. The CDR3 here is CSVDLVSGNEQFF. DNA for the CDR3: TGCAGCGTTGATTTAGTTAGCGGGAATGAGCAGTTCTTC.

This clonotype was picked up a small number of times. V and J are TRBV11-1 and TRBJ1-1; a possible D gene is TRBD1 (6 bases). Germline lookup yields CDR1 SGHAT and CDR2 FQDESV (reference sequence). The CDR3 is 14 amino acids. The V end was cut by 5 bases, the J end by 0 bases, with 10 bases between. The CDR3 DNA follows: TGTGCCAGCAGCCCGGGACATTTGAACACTGAAGCTTTCTTT. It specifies CASSPGHLNTEAFF.

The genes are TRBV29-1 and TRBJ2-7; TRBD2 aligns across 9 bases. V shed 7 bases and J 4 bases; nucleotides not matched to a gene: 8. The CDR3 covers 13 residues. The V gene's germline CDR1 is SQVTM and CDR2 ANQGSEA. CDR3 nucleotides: TGCAGCGCTAGGACGGCGGGGGGGTACGAGCAGTACTTC. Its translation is CSARTAGGYEQYF.

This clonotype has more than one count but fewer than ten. CDR3 sequence: CASMTRGTEQYF. In DNA, the CDR3 is TGCGCCAGCATGACGCGGGGGACCGAGCAGTACTTC. The V call is TRBV5-1, the J call TRBJ2-7, with TRBD2 identical over 7 bases. This CDR3 contains 12 residues. CDR1 is SGHRS, CDR2 YFSETQ, per germline. The J segment lost 6 bases and the V segment lost 6 bases, leaving 6 bases of the junction unmatched. The entire variable domain, with the rest obtained from reference TRBV5-1 and TRBJ2-7, is as follows: KAGVTQTPRYLIKTRGQQVTLSCSPISGHRSVSWYQQTPGQGLQFLFEYFSETQRNKGNFPGRFSGRQFSNSRSEMNVSTLELGDSALYLCASMTRGTEQYFGPGTRLTVT.

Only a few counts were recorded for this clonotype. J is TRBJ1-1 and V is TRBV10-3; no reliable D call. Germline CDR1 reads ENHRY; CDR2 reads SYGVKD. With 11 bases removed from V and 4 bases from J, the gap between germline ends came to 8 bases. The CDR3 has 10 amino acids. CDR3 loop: CAVGATEAFF. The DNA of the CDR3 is TGTGCCGTCGGAGCCACTGAAGCTTTCTTT.

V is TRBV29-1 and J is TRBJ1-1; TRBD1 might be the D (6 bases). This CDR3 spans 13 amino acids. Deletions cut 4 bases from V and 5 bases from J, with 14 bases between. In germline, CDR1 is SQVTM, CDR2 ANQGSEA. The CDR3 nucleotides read TGCAGCGTTGGACAGGCCCCCGGGACTGAAGCTTTCTTT. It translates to CSVGQAPGTEAFF. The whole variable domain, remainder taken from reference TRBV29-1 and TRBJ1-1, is SAVISQKPSRDICQRGTSLTIQCQVDSQVTMMFWYRQQPGQSLTLIATANQGSEATYESGFVIDKFPISRPNLTFSTLTVSNMSPEDSSIYLCSVGQAPGTEAFFGQGTRLTVV.

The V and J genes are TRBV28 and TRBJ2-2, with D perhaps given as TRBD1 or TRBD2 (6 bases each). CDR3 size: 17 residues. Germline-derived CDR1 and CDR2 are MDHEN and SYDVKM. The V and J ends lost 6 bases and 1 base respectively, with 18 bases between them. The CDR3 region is CASSHLTAGQNTGELFF. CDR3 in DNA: TGTGCCAGCAGCCACCTAACTGCGGGACAGAACACCGGGGAGCTGTTTTTT.

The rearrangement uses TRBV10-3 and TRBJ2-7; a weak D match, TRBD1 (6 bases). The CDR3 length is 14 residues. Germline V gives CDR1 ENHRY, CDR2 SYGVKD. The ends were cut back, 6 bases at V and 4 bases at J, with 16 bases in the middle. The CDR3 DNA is TGTGCCATCAGCCAGACAGGAGTAACATACGAGCAGTACTTC. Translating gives CAISQTGVTYEQYF.

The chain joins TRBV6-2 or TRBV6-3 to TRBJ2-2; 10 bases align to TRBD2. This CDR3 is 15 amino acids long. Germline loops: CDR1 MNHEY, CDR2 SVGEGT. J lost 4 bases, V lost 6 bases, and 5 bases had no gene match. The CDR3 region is CASSFSGGGTGELFF. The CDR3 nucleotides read TGTGCCAGCAGCTTCAGCGGGGGGGGCACCGGGGAGCTGTTTTTT.

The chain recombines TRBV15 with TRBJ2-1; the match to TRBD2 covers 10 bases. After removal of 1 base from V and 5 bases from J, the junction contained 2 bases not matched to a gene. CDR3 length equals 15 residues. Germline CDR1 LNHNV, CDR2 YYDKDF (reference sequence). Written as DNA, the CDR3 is TGTGCCACCAGCAGAGGGACTAGCGGAAACAATGAGCAGTTCTTC. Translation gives CATSRGTSGNNEQFF. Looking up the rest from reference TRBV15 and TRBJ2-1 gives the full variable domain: DAMVIQNPRYQVTQFGKPVTLSCSQTLNHNVMYWYQQKSSQAPKLLFHYYDKDFNNEADTPDNFQSRRPNTSFCFLDIRSPGLGDTAMYLCATSRGTSGNNEQFFGPGTRLTVL.

The DNA of the CDR3 is TGTGCCAGCAGCTGGACCGGGACTAGGGCGAACACCGGGGAGCTGTTTTTT. Translating gives CASSWTGTRANTGELFF. The V call is TRBV7-2, the J call TRBJ2-2, with 8 bases fitting TRBD2. The germline CDR1 and CDR2 sequences are SGHTA and FQGNSA. The trim removed 4 bases at V and 0 bases at J, leaving 7 bases unmatched. This CDR3 has 17 amino acids.

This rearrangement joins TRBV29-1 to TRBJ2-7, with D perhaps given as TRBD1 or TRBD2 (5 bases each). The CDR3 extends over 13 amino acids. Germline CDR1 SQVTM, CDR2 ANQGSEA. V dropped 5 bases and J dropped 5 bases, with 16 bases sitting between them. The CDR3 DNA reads TGCAGCGTTTTCGGGGCGGCCTACGACGAGCAGTACTTC. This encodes CSVFGAAYDEQYF.

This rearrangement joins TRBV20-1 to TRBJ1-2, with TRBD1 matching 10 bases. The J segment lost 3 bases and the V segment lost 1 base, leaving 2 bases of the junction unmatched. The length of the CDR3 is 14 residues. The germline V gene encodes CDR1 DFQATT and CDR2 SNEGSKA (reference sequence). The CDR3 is CSARAGQGDYGYTF. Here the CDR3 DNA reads TGCAGTGCTAGAGCCGGACAGGGGGACTATGGCTACACCTTC.

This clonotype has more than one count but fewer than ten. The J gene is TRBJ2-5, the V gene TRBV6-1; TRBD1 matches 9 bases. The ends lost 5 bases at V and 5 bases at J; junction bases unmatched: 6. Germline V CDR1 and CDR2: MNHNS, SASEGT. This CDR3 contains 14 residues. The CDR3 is CASSRTGVSETQYF. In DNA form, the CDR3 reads TGTGCCAGCAGTCGGACAGGGGTCTCGGAGACCCAGTACTTC.

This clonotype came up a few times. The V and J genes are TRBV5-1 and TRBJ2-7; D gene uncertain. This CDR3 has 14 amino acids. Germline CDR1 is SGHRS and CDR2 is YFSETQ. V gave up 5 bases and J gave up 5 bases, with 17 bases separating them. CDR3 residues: CASSTTSPENEQYF. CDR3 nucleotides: TGCGCCAGCAGTACGACCTCTCCGGAGAACGAGCAGTACTTC.

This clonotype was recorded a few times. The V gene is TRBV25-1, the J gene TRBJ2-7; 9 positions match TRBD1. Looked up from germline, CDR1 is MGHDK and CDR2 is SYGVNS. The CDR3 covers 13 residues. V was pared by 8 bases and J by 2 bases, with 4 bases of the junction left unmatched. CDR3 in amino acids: CASGDRDPYEQYF. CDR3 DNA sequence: TGTGCCAGCGGGGACAGGGACCCCTACGAGCAGTACTTC.

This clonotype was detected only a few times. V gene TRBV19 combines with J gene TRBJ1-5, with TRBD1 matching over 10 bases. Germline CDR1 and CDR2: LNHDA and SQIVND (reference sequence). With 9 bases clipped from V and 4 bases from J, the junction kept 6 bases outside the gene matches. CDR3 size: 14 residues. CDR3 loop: CAREDRGQNQPQHF. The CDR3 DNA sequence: TGTGCCAGAGAAGACAGGGGGCAAAATCAGCCCCAGCATTTT.

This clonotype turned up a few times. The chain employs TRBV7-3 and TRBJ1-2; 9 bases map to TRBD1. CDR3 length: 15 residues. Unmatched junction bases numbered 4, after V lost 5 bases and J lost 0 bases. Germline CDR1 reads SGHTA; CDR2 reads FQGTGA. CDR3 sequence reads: CASSTGQGPNYGYTF. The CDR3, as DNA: TGTGCCAGCAGCACGGGACAGGGCCCTAACTATGGCTACACCTTC.

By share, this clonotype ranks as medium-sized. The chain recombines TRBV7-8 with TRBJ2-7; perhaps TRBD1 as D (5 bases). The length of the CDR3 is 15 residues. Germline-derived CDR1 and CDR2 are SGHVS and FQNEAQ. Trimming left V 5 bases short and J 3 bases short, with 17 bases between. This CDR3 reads CASSPLLTVIYEQYF. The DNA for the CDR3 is TGTGCCAGCAGCCCTTTGCTGACAGTGATCTACGAGCAGTACTTC.

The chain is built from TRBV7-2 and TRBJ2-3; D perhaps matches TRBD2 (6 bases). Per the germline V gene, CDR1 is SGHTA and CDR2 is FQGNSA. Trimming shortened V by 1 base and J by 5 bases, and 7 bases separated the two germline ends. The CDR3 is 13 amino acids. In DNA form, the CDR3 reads TGTGCCAGCAGCTTAGTCGGGGGAGATACGCAGTATTTT. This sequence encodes CASSLVGGDTQYF.

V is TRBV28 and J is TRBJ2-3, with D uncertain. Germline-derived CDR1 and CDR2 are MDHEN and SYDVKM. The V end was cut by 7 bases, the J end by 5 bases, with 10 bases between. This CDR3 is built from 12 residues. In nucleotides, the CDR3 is TGTGCCAGCACTCAGCTGGGAGATACGCAGTATTTT. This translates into CASTQLGDTQYF.

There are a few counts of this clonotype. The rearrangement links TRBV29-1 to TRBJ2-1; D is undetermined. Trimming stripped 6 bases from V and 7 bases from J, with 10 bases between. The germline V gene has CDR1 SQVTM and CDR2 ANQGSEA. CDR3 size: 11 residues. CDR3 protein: CSVLRANEQFF. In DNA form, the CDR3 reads TGCAGCGTGTTAAGGGCTAATGAGCAGTTCTTC.

The CDR3 here is CASSPGARGTGNTIYF. The DNA for the CDR3 is TGCGCCAGCAGCCCAGGGGCACGGGGGACTGGAAACACCATATATTTT. The chain combines TRBV5-1 with TRBJ1-3; a weak D match, TRBD1 (6 bases). This CDR3 spans 16 amino acids. V lost 4 bases to trimming and J lost 2 bases, with 16 bases between them. Germline-derived CDR1 and CDR2 are SGHRS and YFSETQ.

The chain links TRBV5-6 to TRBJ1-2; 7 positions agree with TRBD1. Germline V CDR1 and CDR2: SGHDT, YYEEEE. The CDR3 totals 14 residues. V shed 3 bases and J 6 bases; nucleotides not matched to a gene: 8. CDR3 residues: CASSSGQGVDGYTF. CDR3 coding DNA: TGTGCCAGCAGCTCCGGGCAGGGGGTGGATGGCTACACCTTC.

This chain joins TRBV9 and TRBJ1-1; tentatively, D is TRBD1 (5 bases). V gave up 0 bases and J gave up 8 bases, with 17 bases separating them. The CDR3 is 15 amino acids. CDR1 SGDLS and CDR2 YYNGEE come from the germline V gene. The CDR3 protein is CASSVGVVGGSEAFF. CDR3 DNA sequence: TGTGCCAGCAGCGTAGGTGTAGTGGGGGGTTCCGAAGCTTTCTTT.

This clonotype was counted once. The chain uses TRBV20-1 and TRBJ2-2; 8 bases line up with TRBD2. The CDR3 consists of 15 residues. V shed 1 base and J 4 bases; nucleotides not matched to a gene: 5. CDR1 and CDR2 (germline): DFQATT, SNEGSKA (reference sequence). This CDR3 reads CSARAGGATTGELFF. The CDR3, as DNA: TGCAGTGCTAGAGCGGGGGGGGCGACCACCGGGGAGCTGTTTTTT.